This T cell receptor (beta chain) is drawn from a study of blood T cell repertoires in COVID-19. At the level of the study: Samples of COVID-19 (acute and convalescent) were obtained from the United States, Italy and Spain. PBMCs, B-cell-depleted T cells, or T cells were the source of the cDNA or gDNA that made up the material.

The authors' processing: Reference gene primer amplification yielded estimated nucleated cell counts. Clones were read by immunoSEQ multiplex PCR, and TCRdb kept only the in-frame ones, dropping some. From that table come the V and J calls and clone size; the DNA was used to work out D and trimming. The data hold about 210,000 clones, with over 70% observed a single time. The specimen sequenced was peripheral blood. This sequence was found in a woman aged 70 to 79 with acute or convalescent COVID-19.

DNA for the CDR3: TGCGCCAGCAGCTGGGCGCTAACTTACAATGAGCAGTTCTTC. Amino acid sequence: CASSWALTYNEQFF. The chain joins TRBV5-1 to TRBJ2-1, with unresolved D. Germline-derived CDR1 and CDR2 are SGHRS and YFSETQ. There are 14 residues in the CDR3. The germline V and J ends were trimmed by 3 bases and 4 bases, with 11 bases remaining between them.